This T cell receptor beta chain is from a study of T cells in Graves' hyperthyroidism and ophthalmopathy. Study-level results: A model of 13 V-J features distinguished ophthalmopathy from stable hyperthyroidism. The blood repertoire included most of the expanded thyroid clonotypes above 0.001.

The study enrolled patients aged 18 to 65 with newly diagnosed hyperthyroidism of under 2 months' duration. The blood specimen was taken at initial hyperthyroidism diagnosis, before any ophthalmopathy symptoms. This clonotype was seen repeatedly, ten times or more. What it recognizes is unknown. The CDR3 contains 15 residues. The V end lost 3 bases, the J end lost 5 bases, and 18 bases lay between the germline ends. The germline V gene encodes CDR1 GTSNPN and CDR2 SVGIG (reference sequence). Amplified regions were TCR beta CDR3 sequences from RNA transcripts. HTBI primers drove first-round RT-PCR of the TCR CDR3. TCRdb passed the multiplex PCR reads through MiXCR, listing each CDR3 protein once. The data contain approximately 600,000 distinct CDR3 sequences, roughly 14% of them singletons.

J is TRBJ2-3 and V is TRBV30; D is possibly TRBD2 (6 bases). This clonotype was sampled from a woman aged 25 to 45 with Graves' hyperthyroidism that later progressed to Graves' ophthalmopathy. Sequenced: blood. The CDR3: CAWRETRDRRDTQYF. DNA of the CDR3: TGTGCCTGGAGAGAGACTAGGGACCGCCGAGATACGCAGTATTTT.